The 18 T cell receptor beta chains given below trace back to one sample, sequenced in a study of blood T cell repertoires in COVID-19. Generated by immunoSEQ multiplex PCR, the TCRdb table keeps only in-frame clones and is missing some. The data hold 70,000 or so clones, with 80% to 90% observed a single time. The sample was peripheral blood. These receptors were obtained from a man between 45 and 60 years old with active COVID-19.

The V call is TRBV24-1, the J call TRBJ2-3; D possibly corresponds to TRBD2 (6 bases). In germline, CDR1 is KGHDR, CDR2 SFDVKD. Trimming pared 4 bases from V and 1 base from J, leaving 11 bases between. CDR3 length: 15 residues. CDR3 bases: TGTGCCACCAGTGACGGGGGTATAGGCACAGATACGCAGTATTTT. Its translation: CATSDGGIGTDTQYF.

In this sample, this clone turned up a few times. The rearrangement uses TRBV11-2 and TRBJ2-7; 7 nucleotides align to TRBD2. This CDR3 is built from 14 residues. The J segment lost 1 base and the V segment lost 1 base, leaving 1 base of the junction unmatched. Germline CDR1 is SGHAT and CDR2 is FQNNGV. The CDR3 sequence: CASSLGLASYEQYF. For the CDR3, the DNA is TGTGCCAGCAGCTTAGGACTAGCTTCCTACGAGCAGTACTTC.

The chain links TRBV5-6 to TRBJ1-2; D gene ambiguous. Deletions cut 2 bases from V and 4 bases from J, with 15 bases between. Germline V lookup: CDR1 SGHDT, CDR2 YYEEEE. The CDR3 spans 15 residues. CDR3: CASSFFFRGSYGYTF. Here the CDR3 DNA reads TGTGCCAGCAGCTTCTTCTTCAGAGGTTCCTATGGCTACACCTTC.

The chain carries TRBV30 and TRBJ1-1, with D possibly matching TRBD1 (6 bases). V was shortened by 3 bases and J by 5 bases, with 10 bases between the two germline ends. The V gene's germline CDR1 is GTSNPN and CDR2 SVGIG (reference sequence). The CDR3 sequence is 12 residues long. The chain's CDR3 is CAWRQGSTEAFF. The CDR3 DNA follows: TGTGCCTGGAGACAGGGAAGTACTGAAGCTTTCTTT.

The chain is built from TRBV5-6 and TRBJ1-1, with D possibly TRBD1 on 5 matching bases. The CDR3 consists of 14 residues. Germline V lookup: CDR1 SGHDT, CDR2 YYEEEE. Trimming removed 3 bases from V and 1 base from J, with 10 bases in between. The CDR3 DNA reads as TGTGCCAGCAGCTCCGGGGGGGAGAACACTGAAGCTTTCTTT. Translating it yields CASSSGGENTEAFF.

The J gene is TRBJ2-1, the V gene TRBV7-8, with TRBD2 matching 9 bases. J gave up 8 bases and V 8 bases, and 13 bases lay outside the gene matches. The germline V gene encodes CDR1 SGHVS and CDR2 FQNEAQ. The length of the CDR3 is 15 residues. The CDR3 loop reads CASLPLREGGHEQFF. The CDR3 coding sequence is TGTGCCAGCCTCCCCCTGCGGGAGGGAGGCCATGAGCAGTTCTTC. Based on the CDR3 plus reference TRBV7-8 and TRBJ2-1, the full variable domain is GAGVSQSPRYKVAKRGQDVALRCDPISGHVSLFWYQQALGQGPEFLTYFQNEAQLDKSGLPSDRFFAERPEGSVSTLKIQRTQQEDSAVYLCASLPLREGGHEQFFGPGTRLTVL.

DNA for the CDR3: TGTGCCAGCAGCTCAGGGGCGGCCTCAACTAATGAAAAACTGTTTTTT. The encoded protein is CASSSGAASTNEKLFF. This chain links TRBV9 with TRBJ1-4; TRBD1 is a possible D gene (6 bases). CDR1 SGDLS and CDR2 YYNGEE come from the germline V gene. CDR3 length equals 16 residues. V gave up 4 bases and J gave up 0 bases, with 13 bases separating them.

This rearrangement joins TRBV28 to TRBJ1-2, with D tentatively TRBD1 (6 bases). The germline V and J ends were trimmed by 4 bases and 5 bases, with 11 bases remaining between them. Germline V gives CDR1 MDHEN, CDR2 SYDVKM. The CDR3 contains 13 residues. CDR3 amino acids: CASSSSGAYGYTF. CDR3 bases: TGTGCCAGCAGTTCTTCAGGGGCATATGGCTACACCTTC.

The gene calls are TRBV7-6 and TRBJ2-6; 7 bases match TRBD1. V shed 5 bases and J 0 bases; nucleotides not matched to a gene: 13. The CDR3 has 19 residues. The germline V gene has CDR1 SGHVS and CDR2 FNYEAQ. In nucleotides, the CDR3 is TGTGCCAGCAGCCAATACCGGGACAGCGTAATCTCTGGGGCCAACGTCCTGACTTTC. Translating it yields CASSQYRDSVISGANVLTF. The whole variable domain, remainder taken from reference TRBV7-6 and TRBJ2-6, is GAGVSQSPRYKVTKRGQDVALRCDPISGHVSLYWYRQALGQGPEFLTYFNYEAQQDKSGLPNDRFSAERPEGSISTLTIQRTEQRDSAMYRCASSQYRDSVISGANVLTFGAGSRLTVL.

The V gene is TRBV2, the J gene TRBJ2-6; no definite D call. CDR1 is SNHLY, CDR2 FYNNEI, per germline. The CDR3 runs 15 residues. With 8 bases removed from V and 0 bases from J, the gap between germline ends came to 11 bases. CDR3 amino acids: CASYLGYSGANVLTF. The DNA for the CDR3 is TGTGCCAGCTACCTCGGTTACTCTGGGGCCAACGTCCTGACTTTC.

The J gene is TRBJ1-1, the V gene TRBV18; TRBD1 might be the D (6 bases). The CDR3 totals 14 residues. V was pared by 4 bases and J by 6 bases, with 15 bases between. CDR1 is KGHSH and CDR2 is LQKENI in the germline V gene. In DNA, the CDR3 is TGTGCCAGCTCACTGGAACAGGGTAAAGCTGAAGCTTTCTTT. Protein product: CASSLEQGKAEAFF.

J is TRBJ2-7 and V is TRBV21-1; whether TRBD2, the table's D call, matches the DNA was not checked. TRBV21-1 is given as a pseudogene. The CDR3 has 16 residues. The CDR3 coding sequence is TGTGCCAGCAGCCCGATGGAACTAGCGGCTACCTACGAGCAGTACTTC. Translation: CASSPMELAATYEQYF.

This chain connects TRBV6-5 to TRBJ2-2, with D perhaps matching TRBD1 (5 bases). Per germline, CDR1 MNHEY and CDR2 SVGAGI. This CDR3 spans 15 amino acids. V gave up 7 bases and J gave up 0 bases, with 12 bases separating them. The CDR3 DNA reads TGTGCCAGCAAATTGGACAACTCGAACACCGGGGAGCTGTTTTTT. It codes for CASKLDNSNTGELFF.

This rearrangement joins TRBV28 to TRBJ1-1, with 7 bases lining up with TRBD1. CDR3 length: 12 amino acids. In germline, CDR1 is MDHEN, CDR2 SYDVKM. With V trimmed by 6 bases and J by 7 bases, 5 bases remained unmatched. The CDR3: CASRDRDSEAFF. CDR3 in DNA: TGTGCCAGCAGGGACCGGGACAGTGAAGCTTTCTTT.

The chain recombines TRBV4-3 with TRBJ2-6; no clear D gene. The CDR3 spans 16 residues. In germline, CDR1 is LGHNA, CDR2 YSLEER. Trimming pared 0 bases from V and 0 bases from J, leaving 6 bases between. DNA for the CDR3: TGCGCCAGCAGCCAAGAGTCGGGCTCTGGGGCCAACGTCCTGACTTTC. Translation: CASSQESGSGANVLTF.

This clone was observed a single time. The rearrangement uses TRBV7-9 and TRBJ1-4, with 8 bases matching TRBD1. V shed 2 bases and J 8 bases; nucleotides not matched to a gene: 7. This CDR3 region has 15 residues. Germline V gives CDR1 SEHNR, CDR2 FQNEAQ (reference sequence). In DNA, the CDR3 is TGTGCCAGCAGCTTACAGGGGGCGCGAGGGGAAAAACTGTTTTTT. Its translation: CASSLQGARGEKLFF.

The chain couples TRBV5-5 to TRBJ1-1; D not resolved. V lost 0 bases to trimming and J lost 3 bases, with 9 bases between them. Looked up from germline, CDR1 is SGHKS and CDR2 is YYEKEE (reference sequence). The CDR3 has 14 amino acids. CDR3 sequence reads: CASSLAGRYTEAFF. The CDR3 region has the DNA TGTGCCAGCAGCTTGGCTGGGAGATACACTGAAGCTTTCTTT. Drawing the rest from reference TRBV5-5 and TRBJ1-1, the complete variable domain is DAGVTQSPTHLIKTRGQQVTLRCSPISGHKSVSWYQQVLGQGPQFIFQYYEKEERGRGNFPDRFSARQFPNYSSELNVNALLLGDSALYLCASSLAGRYTEAFFGQGTRLTVV.

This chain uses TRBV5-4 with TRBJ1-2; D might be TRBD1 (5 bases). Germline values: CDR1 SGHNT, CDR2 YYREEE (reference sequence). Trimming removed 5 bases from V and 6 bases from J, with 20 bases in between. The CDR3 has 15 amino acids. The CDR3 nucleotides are TGTGCCAGCAGTCTAGAAGGAGGGGCGCGTAATGGCTACACCTTC. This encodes CASSLEGGARNGYTF.